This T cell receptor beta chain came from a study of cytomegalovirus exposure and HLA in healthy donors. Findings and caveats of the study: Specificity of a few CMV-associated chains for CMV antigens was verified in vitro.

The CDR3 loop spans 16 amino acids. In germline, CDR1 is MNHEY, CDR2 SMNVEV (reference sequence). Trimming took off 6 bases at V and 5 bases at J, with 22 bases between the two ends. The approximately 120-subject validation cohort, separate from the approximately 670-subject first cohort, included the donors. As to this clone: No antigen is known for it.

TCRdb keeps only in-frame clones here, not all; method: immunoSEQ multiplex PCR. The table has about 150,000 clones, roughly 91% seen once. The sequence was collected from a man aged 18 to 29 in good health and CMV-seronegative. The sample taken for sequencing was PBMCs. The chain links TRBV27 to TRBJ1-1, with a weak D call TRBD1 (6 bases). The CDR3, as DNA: TGTGCCAGCAGCCCATCGGGCTGGGGGCGGCGGACTGAAGCTTTCTTT. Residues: CASSPSGWGRRTEAFF.